One sample yielded the 32 T cell receptor beta chains listed below, sequenced in a study of blood T cell repertoires in COVID-19. Data came from immunoSEQ multiplex PCR; TCRdb stores just in-frame clones and leaves some out. The sample yields about 58,000 clones, around 90% seen once. Specimen: peripheral blood. Receptor source: a man in his 60s with active COVID-19.

The V and J genes are TRBV28 and TRBJ2-7; a possible D gene is TRBD2 (5 bases). The germline CDR1 and CDR2 sequences are MDHEN and SYDVKM. Trimming removed 4 bases at V and 7 bases at J, with 8 bases between. This CDR3 has 11 residues. In DNA, the CDR3 is TGTGCCAGCAGTTCCCGGGATGAGCAGTACTTC. It translates to CASSSRDEQYF.

The CDR3 spells CASSSLSGMPDTQYF. The DNA for the CDR3 is TGTGCCAGCAGTTCCCTCAGCGGGATGCCAGATACGCAGTATTTT. The chain has TRBV28 and TRBJ2-3; 7 bases are shared with TRBD2. Germline values: CDR1 MDHEN, CDR2 SYDVKM. The CDR3 sequence is 15 residues long. V gave up 4 bases and J gave up 4 bases; unmatched junction bases: 8.

The chain uses TRBV27 and TRBJ2-7; 12 bases are shared with TRBD2. Looked up from germline, CDR1 is MNHEY and CDR2 is SMNVEV (reference sequence). The CDR3 covers 16 residues. V trimming: 3 bases; J trimming: 2 bases; junction bases outside the gene matches: 5. The CDR3 DNA is TGTGCCAGCAGTTTCCTAGCGGGGGGGTTCCCCTACGAGCAGTACTTC. Its translation is CASSFLAGGFPYEQYF.

J is TRBJ2-6 and V is TRBV4-3; a possible D gene is TRBD2 (5 bases). V shed 0 bases and J shed 0 bases, with 18 bases lying between them. The CDR3 covers 20 residues. Germline V gene sequence: CDR1 LGHNA, CDR2 YSLEER. For the CDR3, the DNA is TGCGCCAGCAGCCAAGAGACGTCCGGACTCATGGGCTCTGGGGCCAACGTCCTGACTTTC. Its protein is CASSQETSGLMGSGANVLTF.

The chain links TRBV7-2 to TRBJ2-2; 10 nucleotides agree with TRBD2. The V gene end was trimmed by 2 bases and the J gene end by 0 bases; junction bases not matched to a gene: 3. Germline V gene sequence: CDR1 SGHTA, CDR2 FQGNSA. The CDR3 sequence is 17 residues long. The CDR3 DNA follows: TGTGCCAGCAGCTTAAGCGGGAGGGCTCCGAACACCGGGGAGCTGTTTTTT. Its protein is CASSLSGRAPNTGELFF.

This chain joins TRBV6-6 and TRBJ2-7, with 8 bases lining up with TRBD1. Germline loops: CDR1 MNHNY, CDR2 SVGAGI (reference sequence). Unmatched junction bases numbered 4, after V lost 9 bases and J lost 3 bases. The CDR3 extends over 12 amino acids. The CDR3 protein is CASGTGGYEQYF. The CDR3 DNA reads TGTGCCAGTGGGACAGGCGGCTACGAGCAGTACTTC.

This sequence joins TRBV30 and TRBJ1-5; 10 positions agree with TRBD1. Per the germline V gene, CDR1 is GTSNPN and CDR2 is SVGIG (reference sequence). Trimming removed 5 bases from V and 2 bases from J; junction bases left unmatched: 6. The CDR3 covers 15 residues. The DNA of the CDR3 is TGTGCCTGGGGGCGTGGGACAGGGGGCAATCAGCCCCAGCATTTT. It encodes CAWGRGTGGNQPQHF.

The V gene is TRBV5-1, the J gene TRBJ2-6; D is perhaps TRBD1 (5 bases). The CDR3 spans 15 residues. V dropped 2 bases and J dropped 4 bases, with 10 bases sitting between them. Germline assignment: CDR1 SGHRS and CDR2 YFSETQ. The CDR3 region is CASSFQGSGANVLTF. For the CDR3, the DNA is TGCGCCAGCAGCTTTCAGGGCTCGGGGGCCAACGTCCTGACTTTC.

This clone has only one observation. V and J are TRBV5-8 and TRBJ2-2, with D perhaps matching TRBD2 (5 bases). The V end lost 4 bases, the J end lost 5 bases, and 15 bases lay between the germline ends. Germline V gene sequence: CDR1 SGHTS, CDR2 YDEGEE. The CDR3 is made up of 15 amino acids. CDR3 coding DNA: TGTGCCAGCAGCCCCAAGACCAAGCGGACCGGGGAGCTGTTTTTT. Encoded protein: CASSPKTKRTGELFF.

This rearrangement joins TRBV11-2 to TRBJ1-1; D is ambiguous. Germline CDR1 SGHAT, CDR2 FQNNGV. Trimming shortened V by 3 bases and J by 9 bases, and 14 bases separated the two germline ends. CDR3 length equals 13 residues. The CDR3 DNA sequence: TGTGCCAGCAGCTTCCGAAGCGTTCCCAAAGCTTTCTTT. Its protein is CASSFRSVPKAFF.

This clone has more than one count but fewer than ten. The chain recombines TRBV5-1 with TRBJ1-2; tentative D call: TRBD1 (5 bases). This CDR3 is built from 13 residues. CDR1 is SGHRS and CDR2 is YFSETQ in the germline V gene. With 7 bases removed from V and 7 bases from J, the gap between germline ends came to 17 bases. Here the CDR3 reads CASSYGGRAGYTF. Written as DNA, the CDR3 is TGCGCCAGCTCATACGGGGGGAGGGCTGGCTACACCTTC.

The chain joins TRBV9 to TRBJ2-3; 7 bases fit TRBD2. V gave up 3 bases and J gave up 0 bases; unmatched junction bases: 13. The germline gives CDR1 SGDLS, CDR2 YYNGEE. The CDR3 runs 18 residues. The DNA of the CDR3 is TGTGCCAGCAGCGGTAGGGGCCAAGCGGGACCTAGCACAGATACGCAGTATTTT. Protein product: CASSGRGQAGPSTDTQYF.

Relative to its sample, this clone is medium-sized. The chain employs TRBV2 and TRBJ2-7, with D unresolved. Trimming removed 6 bases from V and 0 bases from J, with 6 bases in between. The CDR3 runs to 12 residues. The germline CDR1 and CDR2 sequences are SNHLY and FYNNEI. CDR3 coding DNA: TGTGCCAGCAGACTTTTCTCCTACGAGCAGTACTTC. Translated: CASRLFSYEQYF. The full variable domain, its missing parts supplied by reference TRBV2 and TRBJ2-7, is EPEVTQTPSHQVTQMGQEVILRCVPISNHLYFYWYRQILGQKVEFLVSFYNNEISEKSEIFDDQFSVERPDGSNFTLKIRSTKLEDSAMYFCASRLFSYEQYFGPGTRLTVT.

J is TRBJ1-1 and V is TRBV7-2, with 9 bases identical to TRBD1. The germline V gene has CDR1 SGHTA and CDR2 FQGNSA. V shed 4 bases and J 4 bases; nucleotides not matched to a gene: 7. This CDR3 region has 15 residues. The CDR3 DNA reads as TGTGCCAGCAGCTCAGGGACAGGGTTGGCCACTGAAGCTTTCTTT. This encodes CASSSGTGLATEAFF.

The CDR3 coding sequence is TGTGCCAGCAGTTATGGACTAGGGGCCGGGGAGCTGTTTTTT. The encoded protein is CASSYGLGAGELFF. The rearrangement joins TRBV6-5 to TRBJ2-2; 7 bases agree with TRBD2. The CDR3 is 14 amino acids. The germline gives CDR1 MNHEY, CDR2 SVGAGI. Germline trimming cut 3 bases from V and 6 bases from J; bases unmatched to any gene: 4.

A few counts support this clone. J is TRBJ1-1 and V is TRBV28; D gene ambiguous. From germline, CDR1 is MDHEN and CDR2 SYDVKM. The CDR3 consists of 13 residues. Deletions cut 3 bases from V and 7 bases from J, with 12 bases between. This chain's CDR3 is CASSFLLTDEAFF. The CDR3 DNA sequence: TGTGCCAGCAGTTTTCTCCTAACAGATGAAGCTTTCTTT.

In this sample, this clone turned up a few times. The chain carries TRBV19 and TRBJ1-2; D not certain. This CDR3 spans 15 amino acids. CDR1 is LNHDA and CDR2 is SQIVND in the germline V gene (reference sequence). V was shortened by 3 bases and J by 7 bases, with 18 bases between the two germline ends. CDR3 sequence: CASSIRRELSGGYTF. CDR3 bases: TGTGCCAGTAGTATTAGAAGGGAACTAAGCGGTGGCTACACCTTC.

The chain links TRBV1 to TRBJ2-7; the tabulated D call, TRBD2, remains unverified against the DNA. TRBV1 is a known pseudogene. The CDR3 covers 15 residues. The CDR3 DNA reads as TGCACCGTACCGGGATTCTACGCGAGTTCCTACGAGCAGTACTTC. Encoded protein: CTVPGFYASSYEQYF.

The V call is TRBV3-1 (or the pseudogene TRBV3-2), the J call TRBJ1-3; 7 bases align to TRBD1. The germline V gene has CDR1 LGHDT and CDR2 YNNKEL (reference sequence). The V segment lost 5 bases and the J segment 2 bases; nucleotides outside the gene matches: 3. CDR3 length: 14 residues. In DNA form, the CDR3 reads TGTGCCAGCAGCTTTCAGGGGGCTGGAAACACCATATATTTT. It codes for CASSFQGAGNTIYF.

The chain recombines TRBV9 with TRBJ2-1; D is uncertain. Trimming left V 0 bases short and J 3 bases short, with 10 bases between. The germline CDR1 and CDR2 sequences are SGDLS and YYNGEE. The CDR3 is 15 amino acids. CDR3 nucleotide sequence: TGTGCCAGCAGCGTAGAAGTGGCTAGCTACAATGAGCAGTTCTTC. Encoded protein: CASSVEVASYNEQFF.

About this clone: The junction departs from the called germline gene at one end, perhaps through a read error. The chain employs TRBV6-1 and TRBJ1-2; D perhaps matches TRBD1 (5 bases). CDR3 size: 15 residues. CDR1 MNHNS and CDR2 SASEGT come from the germline V gene. CDR3 amino acids: CASREDSLLFYGYTF. The DNA for the CDR3 is TGTGCCAGCAGGGAAGACAGTCTACTTTTCTATGGCTACACCTTC.

The chain employs TRBV7-2 and TRBJ2-1; D is unresolved. The germline CDR1 and CDR2 sequences are SGHTA and FQGNSA. Trimming removed 2 bases at V and 5 bases at J, with 19 bases between. The CDR3 length is 17 residues. CDR3 protein: CASSLIGGSKWDNEQFF. The CDR3 DNA follows: TGTGCCAGCAGCTTAATCGGCGGCTCCAAATGGGACAATGAGCAGTTCTTC.

The chain links TRBV29-1 to TRBJ2-1, with D possibly matching TRBD1 (5 bases). This CDR3 region has 14 residues. Germline V gives CDR1 SQVTM, CDR2 ANQGSEA. Trimming took 4 bases from V and 5 from J, leaving 15 bases between them. This chain's CDR3 is CSVVRVSRHNEQFF. CDR3 in DNA: TGCAGCGTTGTCAGGGTCTCTCGGCACAATGAGCAGTTCTTC.

The chain uses TRBV19 and TRBJ2-7; 7 positions match TRBD2. The V and J ends lost 5 bases and 4 bases, in that order; junction bases with no gene match: 8. This CDR3 has 14 amino acids. Germline CDR1 and CDR2: LNHDA and SQIVND (reference sequence). CDR3 in DNA: TGTGCCAGTAGTCCCCCGGGGAGGGTTTACGAGCAGTACTTC. Protein: CASSPPGRVYEQYF.

V and J are TRBV27 and TRBJ1-4; 7 nucleotides agree with TRBD1. The CDR3 spans 15 residues. The germline gives CDR1 MNHEY, CDR2 SMNVEV (reference sequence). V lost 6 bases and J lost 1; bases outside the gene matches: 5. The CDR3 is CASRKTGRTNEKLFF. DNA of the CDR3: TGTGCCAGCAGGAAGACAGGGAGAACTAATGAAAAACTGTTTTTT.

DNA of the CDR3: TGCGCCAGCAGCTTGGCCCGTAGGTCGGCGGGCTTCACAGATACGCAGTATTTT. Protein: CASSLARRSAGFTDTQYF. The chain is built from TRBV5-1 and TRBJ2-3; maybe TRBD2 (5 bases). The CDR3 has 18 residues. Trimming stripped 0 bases from V and 2 bases from J, with 19 bases between. Looked up from germline, CDR1 is SGHRS and CDR2 is YFSETQ.

This rearrangement joins TRBV18 to TRBJ1-5; maybe TRBD1 (5 bases). This CDR3 is 13 amino acids long. Germline assignment: CDR1 KGHSH and CDR2 LQKENI. V was pared by 4 bases and J by 7 bases, with 11 bases between. The CDR3 here is CASSLGREQPQHF. CDR3 in DNA: TGTGCCAGCTCACTCGGCAGGGAACAGCCCCAGCATTTT.

This chain links TRBV7-2 with TRBJ2-2; no firm D call. The CDR3 is 16 amino acids. Germline values: CDR1 SGHTA, CDR2 FQGNSA. The germline V and J ends were trimmed by 1 base and 0 bases, with 9 bases remaining between them. CDR3: CASSLDNRANTGELFF. The CDR3 nucleotides are TGTGCCAGCAGCTTAGATAATCGGGCGAACACCGGGGAGCTGTTTTTT.

The gene calls are TRBV5-5 and TRBJ2-1; 15 nucleotides match TRBD2. The germline gives CDR1 SGHKS, CDR2 YYEKEE (reference sequence). The CDR3 runs to 18 residues. The V segment lost 4 bases and the J segment 6 bases; nucleotides outside the gene matches: 11. Here the CDR3 reads CASSPRGLAGGPGNEQFF. CDR3 in DNA: TGTGCCAGCAGCCCGAGAGGACTAGCGGGAGGGCCCGGCAATGAGCAGTTCTTC. The complete variable domain, with remaining parts taken from reference TRBV5-5 and TRBJ2-1, reads DAGVTQSPTHLIKTRGQQVTLRCSPISGHKSVSWYQQVLGQGPQFIFQYYEKEERGRGNFPDRFSARQFPNYSSELNVNALLLGDSALYLCASSPRGLAGGPGNEQFFGPGTRLTVL.

This sequence joins TRBV7-2 and TRBJ1-5, with no clear D. The V end lost 4 bases, the J end lost 9 bases, and 13 bases lay between the germline ends. This CDR3 comprises 13 residues. From germline, CDR1 is SGHTA and CDR2 FQGNSA. CDR3 loop: CASSSNALSPQHF. DNA for the CDR3: TGTGCCAGCAGCTCTAACGCCTTGTCGCCCCAGCATTTT.

The chain employs TRBV5-1 and TRBJ1-5; 8 bases line up with TRBD1. CDR1 and CDR2 (germline): SGHRS, YFSETQ. This CDR3 comprises 20 residues. Germline trimming cut 4 bases from V and 3 bases from J; bases unmatched to any gene: 21. Written as DNA, the CDR3 is TGCGCCAGCAGCCTGCTTGCTCCGGGACAGGACCGGGGGACCAATCAGCCCCAGCATTTT. Amino acid sequence: CASSLLAPGQDRGTNQPQHF.

The rearrangement uses TRBV7-2 and TRBJ2-1; D is unclear. This CDR3 region has 13 residues. The V gene lost 5 bases and the J gene lost 8 bases, with 13 bases spanning the gap. In germline, CDR1 is SGHTA, CDR2 FQGNSA. CDR3 in amino acids: CASSTQTRDEQFF. In nucleotides, the CDR3 is TGTGCCAGCAGCACCCAGACTCGGGATGAGCAGTTCTTC.